This record looks at one TCR beta chain sequence and its context. Its antigen is currently unknown. Use of 60 Vbeta and 13 Jbeta primers characterized the PCR. The assay was immunoSEQ multiplex PCR, and TCRdb's table has in-frame clones only and misses some. The data show approximately 67,000 clones, 75% to 90% seen once. The data stem from a study of cytomegalovirus exposure and HLA in healthy donors. The J segment lost 6 bases and the V segment lost 1 base, leaving 8 bases of the junction unmatched. Germline CDR1 reads SGHNT; CDR2 reads YYREEE (reference sequence). The CDR3 has 15 residues. Study-wide results and limits: In a later analysis, TCR beta V- and J-gene trimming showed a link to a missense DCLRE1C variant. Clonal expansion was found to be greater in HLA-associated TCR beta chains than in equally common others in a later analysis.

Source material: PBMCs. The chain carries TRBV5-4 and TRBJ2-3, with TRBD2 matching 7 bases. The TCR sequence derives from a woman in her 30s in good health and CMV-seropositive. CDR3 in amino acids: CASSLSGGSVDTQYF. CDR3 in DNA: TGTGCCAGCAGCTTGTCGGGCGGGAGTGTGGATACGCAGTATTTT.